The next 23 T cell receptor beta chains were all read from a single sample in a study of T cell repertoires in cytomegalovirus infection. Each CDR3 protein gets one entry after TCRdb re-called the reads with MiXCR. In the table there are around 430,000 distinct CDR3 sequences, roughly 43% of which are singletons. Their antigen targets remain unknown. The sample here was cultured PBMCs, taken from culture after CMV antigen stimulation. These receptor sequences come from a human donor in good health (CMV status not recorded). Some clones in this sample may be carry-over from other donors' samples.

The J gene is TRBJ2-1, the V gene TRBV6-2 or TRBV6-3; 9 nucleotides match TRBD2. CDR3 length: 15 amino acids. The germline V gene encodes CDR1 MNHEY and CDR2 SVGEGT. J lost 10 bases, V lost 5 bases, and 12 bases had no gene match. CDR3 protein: CASSPMVAGVREQFF. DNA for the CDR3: TGTGCCAGCAGTCCCATGGTAGCGGGAGTACGGGAGCAGTTCTTC.

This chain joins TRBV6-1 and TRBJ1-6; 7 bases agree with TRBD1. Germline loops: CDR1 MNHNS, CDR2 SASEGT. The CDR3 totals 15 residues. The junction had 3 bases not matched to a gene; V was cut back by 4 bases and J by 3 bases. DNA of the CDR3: TGTGCCAGCAGTGCGACAGGGAACTATAATTCACCCCTCCACTTT. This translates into CASSATGNYNSPLHF.

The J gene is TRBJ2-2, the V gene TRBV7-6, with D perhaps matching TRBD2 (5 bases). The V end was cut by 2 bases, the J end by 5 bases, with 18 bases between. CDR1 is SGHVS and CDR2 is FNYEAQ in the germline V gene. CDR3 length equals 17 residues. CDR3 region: CASSLFPTSPKTGELFF. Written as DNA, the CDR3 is TGTGCCAGCAGCTTATTCCCAACTAGTCCTAAAACCGGGGAGCTGTTTTTT.

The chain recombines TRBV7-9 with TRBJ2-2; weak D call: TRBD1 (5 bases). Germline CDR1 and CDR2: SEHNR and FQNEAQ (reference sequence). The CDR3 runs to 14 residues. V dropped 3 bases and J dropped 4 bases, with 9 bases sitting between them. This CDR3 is CASSFFRGTGELFF. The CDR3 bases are TGTGCCAGCAGCTTCTTTAGGGGCACCGGGGAGCTGTTTTTT.

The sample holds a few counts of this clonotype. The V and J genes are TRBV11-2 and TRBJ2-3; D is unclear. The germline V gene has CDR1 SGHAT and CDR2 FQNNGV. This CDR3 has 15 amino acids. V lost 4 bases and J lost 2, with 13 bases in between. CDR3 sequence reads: CASSSPGIPTDTQYF. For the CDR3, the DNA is TGTGCCAGCAGCTCCCCGGGTATCCCCACAGATACGCAGTATTTT.

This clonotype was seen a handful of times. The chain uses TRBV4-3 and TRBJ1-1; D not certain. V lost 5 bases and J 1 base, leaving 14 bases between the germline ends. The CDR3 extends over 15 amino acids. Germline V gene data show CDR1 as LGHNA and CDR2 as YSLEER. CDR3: CASSSTPGANTEAFF. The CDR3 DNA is TGCGCCAGCAGCTCAACACCAGGAGCGAACACTGAAGCTTTCTTT.

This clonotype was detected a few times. Here the CDR3 reads CASTRQLGVEAFF. CDR3 bases: TGTGCCAGTACCAGACAGTTGGGGGTGGAAGCTTTCTTT. The chain carries TRBV19 and TRBJ1-1; TRBD1 is a possible D gene (5 bases). The CDR3 has 13 residues. Per the germline V gene, CDR1 is LNHDA and CDR2 is SQIVND (reference sequence). With 7 bases removed from V and 8 bases from J, the gap between germline ends came to 17 bases. Complete variable domain (other parts from reference TRBV19 and TRBJ1-1): DGGITQSPKYLFRKEGQNVTLSCEQNLNHDAMYWYRQDPGQGLRLIYYSQIVNDFQKGDIAEGYSVSREKKESFPLTVTSAQKNPTAFYLCASTRQLGVEAFFGQGTRLTVV.

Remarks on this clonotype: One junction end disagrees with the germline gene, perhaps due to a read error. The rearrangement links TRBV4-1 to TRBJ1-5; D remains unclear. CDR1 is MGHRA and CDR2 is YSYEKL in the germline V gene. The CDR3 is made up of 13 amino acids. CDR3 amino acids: CASSQAANQPQHF. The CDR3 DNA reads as TGTGCCAGCAGCCAGGCCGCAAATCAGCCCCAGCATTTT.

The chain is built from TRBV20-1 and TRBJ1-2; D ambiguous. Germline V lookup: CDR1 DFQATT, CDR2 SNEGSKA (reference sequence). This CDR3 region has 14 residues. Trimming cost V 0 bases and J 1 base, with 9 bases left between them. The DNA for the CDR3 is TGCAGTGCTAGAGATCGTACAGATAACTATGGCTACACCTTC. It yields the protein CSARDRTDNYGYTF.

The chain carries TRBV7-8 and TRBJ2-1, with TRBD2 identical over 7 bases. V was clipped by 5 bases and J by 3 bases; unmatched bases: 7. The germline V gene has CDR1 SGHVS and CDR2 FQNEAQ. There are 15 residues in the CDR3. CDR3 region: CASSLGGRNYNEQFF. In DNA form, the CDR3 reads TGTGCCAGCAGCCTCGGGGGGAGAAACTACAATGAGCAGTTCTTC.

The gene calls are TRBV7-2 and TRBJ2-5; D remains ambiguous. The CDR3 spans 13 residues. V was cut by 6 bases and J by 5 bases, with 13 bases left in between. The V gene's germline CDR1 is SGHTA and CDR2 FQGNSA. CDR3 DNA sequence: TGTGCCAGCAGGTCAACAGTGGGGGAGACCCAGTACTTC. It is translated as CASRSTVGETQYF.

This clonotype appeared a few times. The CDR3 DNA sequence: TGTGCCAGCAGCTTACTGGGGACCTCAAATAATTCACCCCTCCACTTT. Encoded protein: CASSLLGTSNNSPLHF. The chain employs TRBV7-2 and TRBJ1-6; D is perhaps TRBD1 (5 bases). The CDR3 runs to 16 residues. V was shortened by 2 bases and J by 5 bases, with 13 bases between the two germline ends. Germline V gene data show CDR1 as SGHTA and CDR2 as FQGNSA.

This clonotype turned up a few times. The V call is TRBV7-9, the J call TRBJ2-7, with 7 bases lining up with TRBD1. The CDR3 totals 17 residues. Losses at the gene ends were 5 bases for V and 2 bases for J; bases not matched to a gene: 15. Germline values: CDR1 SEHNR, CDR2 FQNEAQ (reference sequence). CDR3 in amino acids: CASSHYPRGQATYEQYF. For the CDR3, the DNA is TGTGCCAGCAGCCACTACCCCCGAGGACAGGCGACCTACGAGCAGTACTTC.

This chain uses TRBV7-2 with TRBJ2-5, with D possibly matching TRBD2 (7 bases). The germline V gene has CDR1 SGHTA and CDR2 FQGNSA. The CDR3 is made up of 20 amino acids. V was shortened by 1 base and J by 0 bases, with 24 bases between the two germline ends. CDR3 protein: CASSLVASPLLGGDQETQYF. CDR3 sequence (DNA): TGTGCCAGCAGCTTAGTAGCCTCCCCCCTACTAGGGGGGGACCAAGAGACCCAGTACTTC.

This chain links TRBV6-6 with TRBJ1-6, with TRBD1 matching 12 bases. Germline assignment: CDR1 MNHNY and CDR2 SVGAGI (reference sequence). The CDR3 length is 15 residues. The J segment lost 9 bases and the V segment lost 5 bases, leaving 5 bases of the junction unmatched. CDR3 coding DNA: TGTGCCAGCAGTGACCGGGACAGGGGGCCTTCACCCCTCCACTTT. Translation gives CASSDRDRGPSPLHF.

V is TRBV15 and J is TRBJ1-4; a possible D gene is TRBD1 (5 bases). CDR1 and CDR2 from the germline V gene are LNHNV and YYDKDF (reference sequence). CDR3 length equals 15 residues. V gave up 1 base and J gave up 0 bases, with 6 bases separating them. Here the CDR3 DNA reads TGTGCCACCAGCAGAGGAGGGGCAACTAATGAAAAACTGTTTTTT. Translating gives CATSRGGATNEKLFF.

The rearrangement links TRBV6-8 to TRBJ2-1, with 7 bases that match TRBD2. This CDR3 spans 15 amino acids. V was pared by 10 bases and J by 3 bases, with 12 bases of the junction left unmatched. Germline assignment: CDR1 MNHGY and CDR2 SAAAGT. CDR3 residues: CAIQQSGLLYNEQFF. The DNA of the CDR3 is TGTGCCATTCAGCAATCGGGACTACTCTACAATGAGCAGTTCTTC.

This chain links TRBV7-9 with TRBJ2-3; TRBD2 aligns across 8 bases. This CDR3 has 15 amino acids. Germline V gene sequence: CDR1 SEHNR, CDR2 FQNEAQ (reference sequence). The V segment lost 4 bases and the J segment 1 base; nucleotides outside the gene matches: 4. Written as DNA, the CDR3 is TGTGCCAGCAGCTACGGGACTAGGGGCACAGATACGCAGTATTTT. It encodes CASSYGTRGTDTQYF.

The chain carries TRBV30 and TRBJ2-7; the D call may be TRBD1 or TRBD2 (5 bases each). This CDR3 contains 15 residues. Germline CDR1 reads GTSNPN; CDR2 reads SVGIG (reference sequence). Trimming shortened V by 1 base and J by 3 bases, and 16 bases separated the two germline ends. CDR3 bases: TGTGCCTGGAGTGCCCGAATGGGACGCAGCTACGAGCAGTACTTC. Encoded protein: CAWSARMGRSYEQYF.

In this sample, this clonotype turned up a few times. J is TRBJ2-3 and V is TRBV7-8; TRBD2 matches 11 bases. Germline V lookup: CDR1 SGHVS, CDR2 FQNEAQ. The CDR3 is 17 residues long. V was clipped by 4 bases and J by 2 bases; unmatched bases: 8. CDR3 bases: TGTGCCAGCAGCTCCCCGGGACTAGCGGAGCTCACAGATACGCAGTATTTT. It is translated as CASSSPGLAELTDTQYF.

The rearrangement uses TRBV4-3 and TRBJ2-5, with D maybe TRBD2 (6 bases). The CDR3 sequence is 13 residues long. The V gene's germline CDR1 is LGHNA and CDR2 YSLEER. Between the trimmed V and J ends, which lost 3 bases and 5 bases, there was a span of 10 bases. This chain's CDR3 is CASSQTRWETQYF. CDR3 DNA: TGCGCCAGCAGCCAGACTAGATGGGAGACCCAGTACTTC.

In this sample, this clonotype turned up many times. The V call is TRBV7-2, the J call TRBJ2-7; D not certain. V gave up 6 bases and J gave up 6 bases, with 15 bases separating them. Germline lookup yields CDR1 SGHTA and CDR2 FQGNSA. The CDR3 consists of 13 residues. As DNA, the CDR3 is TGTGCCAGCAGTTCAGACTCGGCTGGCGAGCAGTACTTC. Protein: CASSSDSAGEQYF. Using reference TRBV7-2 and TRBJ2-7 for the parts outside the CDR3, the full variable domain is GAGVSQSPSNKVTEKGKDVELRCDPISGHTALYWYRQSLGQGLEFLIYFQGNSAPDKSGLPSDRFSAERTGGSVSTLTIQRTQQEDSAVYLCASSSDSAGEQYFGPGTRLTVT.

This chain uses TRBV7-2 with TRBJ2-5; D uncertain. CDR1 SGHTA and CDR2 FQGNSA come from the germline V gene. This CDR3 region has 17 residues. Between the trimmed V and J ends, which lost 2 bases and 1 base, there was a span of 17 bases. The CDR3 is CASSLRSGPNIQETQYF. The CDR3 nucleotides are TGTGCCAGCAGCTTAAGAAGTGGACCCAACATCCAAGAGACCCAGTACTTC.